A single T cell receptor beta chain is shown here with its context. Its antigen remains unknown. The data were obtained in a study of response to subunit inactivated influenza vaccine. Findings of the study overall: Researchers suggested that each seasonal influenza vaccination recruits few new T cells.

One entry per CDR3 protein results from TCRdb running MiXCR on the RT-PCR reads. Of more than 700,000 distinct CDR3 sequences in the sample, around 20% were seen once. Trimming removed 0 bases from V and 9 bases from J, with 13 bases in between. Germline CDR1 and CDR2: SGHRS and YFSETQ. This CDR3 contains 14 residues. The origin of this receptor is a man aged 50 to 60 who received an inactivated influenza vaccine. The rearrangement uses TRBV5-1 and TRBJ2-1; D ambiguous. The source material was PBMCs from blood, sampled less than 6 days after vaccination. CDR3 loop: CASSLDFPWGEQFF. In DNA form, the CDR3 reads TGCGCCAGCAGCTTGGATTTCCCCTGGGGTGAGCAGTTCTTC.